Sequencing of this T cell receptor (beta chain) was carried out in a study of blood T cell repertoires in COVID-19. Whole-study context: From the United States, Italy and Spain came samples of acute and convalescent COVID-19.

Within 2 weeks before study entry, exposed participants met a COVID-19 case. In the original processing: For nucleated cells, counts were estimated from reference gene primer amplification. The method was immunoSEQ multiplex PCR; TCRdb's version includes in-frame clones alone and lacks a portion of them. V and J calls and clone size follow that table, whereas D and trimming were derived from the DNA. Of more than 150,000 clones in the sample, over 70% were seen once. The CDR3 is made up of 17 amino acids. The V segment lost 4 bases and the J segment 5 bases; nucleotides outside the gene matches: 12. Germline lookup yields CDR1 LGHDT and CDR2 YNNKEL (reference sequence).

The receptor was derived from a man between 60 and 75 years old who had been exposed to COVID-19. The chain joins TRBV3-1 (or the pseudogene TRBV3-2) to TRBJ2-1; 9 bases line up with TRBD2. The sample taken for sequencing was PBMCs or T cells enriched from blood (not recorded which). DNA of the CDR3: TGTGCCAGCAGCCGCGAGCTTTTAGCGGGAGTTGACAATGAGCAGTTCTTC. Translated: CASSRELLAGVDNEQFF.